Given below is one T cell receptor (beta chain) in context. The data originate from a study of blood T cell repertoires in COVID-19. Study-level background: The United States, Italy and Spain were the sources of the acute and convalescent COVID-19 samples.

In the source study's methods: Nucleated cell counts were estimated from reference gene primer amplification. Sequenced by immunoSEQ multiplex PCR; TCRdb stores in-frame clones only, minus some. D and trimming come from the DNA, and the V and J calls and clone size come from that table. Of over 200,000 clones detected, under 90% appear once; the ten largest clones hold around 18%. Sequencing was carried out using peripheral blood. The sequence came from an elderly woman with active or convalescent COVID-19.

The CDR3: CARTTGPLYF. The CDR3 DNA reads as TGTGCCAGGACGACAGGCCCCTTATATTTT. This chain links TRBV28 with TRBJ1-3, with a tentative D call TRBD1 (6 bases). The CDR3 is made up of 10 amino acids. V was shortened by 9 bases and J by 14 bases, with 14 bases between the two germline ends. Germline V lookup: CDR1 MDHEN, CDR2 SYDVKM.